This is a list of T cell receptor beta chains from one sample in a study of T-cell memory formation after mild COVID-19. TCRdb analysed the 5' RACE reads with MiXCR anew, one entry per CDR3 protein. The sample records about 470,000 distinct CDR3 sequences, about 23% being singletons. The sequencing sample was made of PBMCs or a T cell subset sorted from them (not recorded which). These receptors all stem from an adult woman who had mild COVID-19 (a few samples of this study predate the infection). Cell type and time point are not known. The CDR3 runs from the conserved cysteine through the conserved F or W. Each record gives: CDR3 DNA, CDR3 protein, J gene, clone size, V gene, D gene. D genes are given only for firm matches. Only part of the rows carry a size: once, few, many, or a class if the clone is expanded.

TGTGCCAGCAGCTCGATGGGTAGCGAGCAGTACTTC | CASSSMGSEQYF | TRBJ2-7 | few | TRBV7-2 | NA
TGTGCCACCAGTGTGGGGAGGACTGAAGCTTTCTTT | CATSVGRTEAFF | TRBJ1-1 | NA | TRBV15 | NA
TGTGCCAGCAGCGTAGAGGGGTATGGGGAAAATGAGCAGTTCTTC | CASSVEGYGENEQFF | TRBJ2-1 | NA | TRBV9 | NA
TGTGCCAGTAGTATAGCTCAGGGCACAGATACGCAGTATTTT | CASSIAQGTDTQYF | TRBJ2-3 | few | TRBV19 | NA
TGTGCCAGTACCCGGGGGACTAGCACAGATACGCAGTATTTT | CASTRGTSTDTQYF | TRBJ2-3 | few | TRBV19 | NA
TGCGCCAGCAGCTTGTTCCCCTACGAGCAGTACTTC | CASSLFPYEQYF | TRBJ2-7 | many | TRBV5-1 | NA
TGTGCCAGCAGCTTTTATGGTGCAGGGGACTCCTACGAGCAGTACTTC | CASSFYGAGDSYEQYF | TRBJ2-7 | NA | TRBV7-9 | NA
TGTGCCACCAGCAGAGACACGTCCTCCTACGAGCAGTACTTC | CATSRDTSSYEQYF | TRBJ2-7 | NA | TRBV15 | NA
TGTGCCAGCAGCCTCGCGAGGGGGGCCCAGACCCAGTACTTC | CASSLARGAQTQYF | TRBJ2-5 | NA | TRBV7-3 | NA
TGTGCCAGCAGCGGGAGGGACGGAACCAAGAGAACCCAGTACTTC | CASSGRDGTKRTQYF | TRBJ2-5 | few | TRBV5-4 | TRBD2
TGCGCCAGCAGCCTGTCCCCCGGGACTGGCGCATCCCTCCACTTT | CASSLSPGTGASLHF | TRBJ1-6 | few | TRBV5-1 | NA
TGCGCCAGCAGCTTGTGGGCAGGGGGAAATCAGCCCCAGCATTTT | CASSLWAGGNQPQHF | TRBJ1-5 | NA | TRBV5-1 | TRBD1
TGTGCCAGCCGCACTCGTGGCGGCGACAATGAGCAGTTCTTC | CASRTRGGDNEQFF | TRBJ2-1 | few | TRBV3-1 | NA
TGCAGTGCCCGGGTTCAGGCCGGCCAAGAGACCCAGTACTTC | CSARVQAGQETQYF | TRBJ2-5 | few | TRBV20-1 | NA
TGTGCCACCAGTGAGCAGGGACAGACAGATACGCAGTATTTT | CATSEQGQTDTQYF | TRBJ2-3 | NA | TRBV24-1 | TRBD1
TGCAGTGCTAGCCGGCGGGGGGGCGAAGATACGCAGTATTTT | CSASRRGGEDTQYF | TRBJ2-3 | NA | TRBV20-1 | TRBD2
TGTGCCTGGAGTGTCGTGCGGGGGAGGCGACTATCCTACAATGAGCAGTTCTTC | CAWSVVRGRRLSYNEQFF | TRBJ2-1 | few | TRBV30 | TRBD2
TGTGCCAGCAGTTTAGACTGGGGTCGGGCAGATACGCAGTATTTT | CASSLDWGRADTQYF | TRBJ2-3 | NA | TRBV12-3/TRBV12-4 | NA
TGTGCCAGCAGCCCCTATCTAGCGGGAGGTATAAATGAGCAGTTCTTC | CASSPYLAGGINEQFF | TRBJ2-1 | NA | TRBV6-2/TRBV6-3 | TRBD2
TGTGCCACCAGTGATACGACAGGCGTTGGGCCCCAGCATTTT | CATSDTTGVGPQHF | TRBJ1-5 | few | TRBV24-1 | NA
TGTGCCACCACAGGGGGCCTTGGCACTGAAGCTTTCTTT | CATTGGLGTEAFF | TRBJ1-1 | few | TRBV6-5 | TRBD1
TGCAGTGCCGCCCCCAGCGGGAGGGCCTTCGGGTACAATGAGCAGTTCTTC | CSAAPSGRAFGYNEQFF | TRBJ2-1 | few | TRBV20-1 | TRBD2
TGTGCCAGCATTATAGACAGGGGGTCCTACAATGAGCAGTTCTTC | CASIIDRGSYNEQFF | TRBJ2-1 | few | TRBV7-2 | TRBD1
TGCGCCAGCAGCCAAGAGAGGGACCGTGGATCACCCCTCCACTTT | CASSQERDRGSPLHF | TRBJ1-6 | NA | TRBV4-3 | NA
TGTGCCAGCAGGTTCGGACTGCAGGGCAACACAGATACGCAGTATTTT | CASRFGLQGNTDTQYF | TRBJ2-3 | few | TRBV12-3/TRBV12-4 | NA
TGTGCCTGGTCTTGGCGGGAGATAGAGACCCAGTACTTC | CAWSWREIETQYF | TRBJ2-5 | NA | TRBV30 | TRBD2
TGTGCCAGCAGGGGGGGGACACCCGGAATAGACACTGAAGCTTTCTTT | CASRGGTPGIDTEAFF | TRBJ1-1 | few | TRBV2 | NA
TGTGCCAGCAGGATCAAACGAACGGGGGGGCCGGCCGGGGAGCTGTTTTTT | CASRIKRTGGPAGELFF | TRBJ2-2 | NA | TRBV12-3/TRBV12-4 | TRBD2
TGCAGCGTTAAGGACGGAGCCCACGAGCAGTACTTC | CSVKDGAHEQYF | TRBJ2-7 | NA | TRBV29-1 | NA
TGTGCCAGCTCACCACGCGACAGGGCGGGGGGTGAAGCTTTCTTT | CASSPRDRAGGEAFF | TRBJ1-1 | NA | TRBV18 | TRBD1
TGCGCCAGCAGCCCAAAGACCTGGGGTGGTAGCAATCAGCCCCAGCATTTT | CASSPKTWGGSNQPQHF | TRBJ1-5 | few | TRBV4-1 | NA
TGTGCCAGCAGGACTAGCGGGGGCGGGAATGAGCAGTTCTTC | CASRTSGGGNEQFF | TRBJ2-1 | NA | TRBV12-3/TRBV12-4 | TRBD2
TGTGCCAGCAGGATCCACGTTCAAGAGACCCAGTACTTC | CASRIHVQETQYF | TRBJ2-5 | NA | TRBV12-3/TRBV12-4 | NA
TGTGCCAGCAGCTCCTACAGGGGAGAAAACATTCAGTACTTC | CASSSYRGENIQYF | TRBJ2-4 | few | TRBV7-8 | TRBD1
TGTGCCAGCAGTTTGACGTCACAGGGTATCACTGAAGCTTTCTTT | CASSLTSQGITEAFF | TRBJ1-1 | few | TRBV12-3/TRBV12-4 | NA
TGCAGTGCTAGAGAACTATCCCAGACCGGTACCGGGGAGCTGTTTTTT | CSARELSQTGTGELFF | TRBJ2-2 | NA | TRBV20-1 | NA
TGCAGTGCTACCTCTCGGGGAGGGCAAGAGACCCAGTACTTC | CSATSRGGQETQYF | TRBJ2-5 | few | TRBV20-1 | TRBD2
TGTGCCAGCAGCCCCATTAGCGGGGGCATCACAGATACGCAGTATTTT | CASSPISGGITDTQYF | TRBJ2-3 | few | TRBV7-9 | TRBD2
TGTGCCAGCTCCGGGACAGGGGTAAATCCCTACGAGCAGTACTTC | CASSGTGVNPYEQYF | TRBJ2-7 | few | TRBV27 | TRBD1
TGTGCCAGCCACGATGTTGGAAACATTCAGTACTTC | CASHDVGNIQYF | TRBJ2-4 | few | TRBV6-5 | NA
TGTGCCACCAGTGAACCTGACAGAAATGAGCAGTTCTTC | CATSEPDRNEQFF | TRBJ2-1 | few | TRBV24-1 | NA
TGTGCCAGCAGCTTCAGGGCCGGGACGGGCTACAATGAGCAGTTCTTC | CASSFRAGTGYNEQFF | TRBJ2-1 | many | TRBV7-9 | NA
TGTGCTCGCCCAACTGACGGAACTAATGAAAAACTGTTTTTT | CARPTDGTNEKLFF | TRBJ1-4 | NA | TRBV19 | NA
TGTGCCAGCAGCGCACGGACAGAGGAGACCCAGTACTTC | CASSARTEETQYF | TRBJ2-5 | NA | TRBV7-9 | NA
TGCGCCAGCAGCCGGGGACAGGGGCCTTCCTACGAGCAGTACTTC | CASSRGQGPSYEQYF | TRBJ2-7 | NA | TRBV4-1 | TRBD1
TGTGCCATCAGCCTGACAGGTGAAAACACTGAAGCTTTCTTT | CAISLTGENTEAFF | TRBJ1-1 | NA | TRBV10-3 | NA
TGTGCCAGCCGTACTACAGGAGACACCGGGGAGCTGTTTTTT | CASRTTGDTGELFF | TRBJ2-2 | few | TRBV7-6 | NA
TGTGCCAGCAGTTTCGACGCGGGGGGTCCATTTGAGCAGTTCTTC | CASSFDAGGPFEQFF | TRBJ2-1 | NA | TRBV12-3/TRBV12-4 | TRBD2
TGCGCCACAGCCCAGCGGGGATCTCACGAGCAGTACTTC | CATAQRGSHEQYF | TRBJ2-7 | few | TRBV25-1 | TRBD2
TGTGCCAGCAGCACCTCGGGACTAGCGGGAGCTAGTACGCAGTATTTT | CASSTSGLAGASTQYF | TRBJ2-3 | few | TRBV9 | TRBD2
TGTGCCAGCAGCCGTACAGGGCTCTCCTATAATTCACCCCTCCACTTT | CASSRTGLSYNSPLHF | TRBJ1-6 | NA | TRBV7-6 | NA
TGTGCCAGCAGCGTTACAGCTCGGACAGGACATGGCAATGAGCAGTTCTTC | CASSVTARTGHGNEQFF | TRBJ2-1 | many | TRBV9 | TRBD1
TGTGCCAGCAGTCAATCGGCTAGCGGGAGCTACGAGCAGTACTTC | CASSQSASGSYEQYF | TRBJ2-7 | NA | TRBV27 | TRBD2
TGCAGTGCTAGAGATCTAGCGGGTGGGGCATACAATGAGCAGTTCTTC | CSARDLAGGAYNEQFF | TRBJ2-1 | few | TRBV20-1 | TRBD2